This T cell receptor beta chain emerged from a study of blood T cells in healthy people across ages. Whole-study results and caveats: Using unsorted PBMCs precluded a conclusive naive versus antigen-experienced comparison.

The second PCR ran roughly 6 to 11 cycles with a sample-barcoded 5' primer and J-beta primers. TCRdb called the 5' RACE reads again in MiXCR, with one record for every CDR3 protein. The table lists roughly 1.7 million distinct CDR3 sequences, about 31% of them singletons. This clonotype was observed a few times. Its antigen remains unknown. With 0 bases removed from V and 2 bases from J, the gap between germline ends came to 12 bases. The germline CDR1 and CDR2 sequences are SGHRS and YFSETQ. The CDR3 loop spans 15 amino acids. The TCR sequence derives from a woman in her 30s in good health. The chain couples TRBV5-1 to TRBJ2-7; unclear D gene. Source material: blood. The CDR3 DNA reads TGCGCCAGCAGCTTGGAACCCCCCAGCACCTACGAGCAGTACTTC. Amino acid sequence: CASSLEPPSTYEQYF.